These 26 T cell receptor beta chains were all obtained from the same sample, sequenced in a study of spatial heterogeneity in lung cancer. TCRdb itself ran the 5' RACE reads through MiXCR, one entry per CDR3 protein. Of about 10,000 distinct CDR3 sequences in the sample, 3.5% to 4% are singletons; the top ten hold under 9%. The time point here: sample taken at primary tumor resection. Whole RNA, which was extracted from tumor, nontumor lung tissue or frozen PBMC, was sequenced without any cell sorting. The starting material was normal lung tissue next to the tumor, obtained at surgery. These receptors were obtained from a male donor with early-stage non-small cell lung cancer.

Ten or more counts support this clonotype. The library was designed around alpha chains, so this beta chain is a stray read whose abundance carries little weight. The V and J genes are TRBV5-1 and TRBJ1-1; D is unresolved. The germline V gene has CDR1 SGHRS and CDR2 YFSETQ. V lost 6 bases and J 4 bases, leaving 16 bases between the germline ends. The CDR3 loop spans 14 amino acids. In DNA form, the CDR3 reads TGCGCCAGCACCCCGTTGCGGGGAGGCACTGAAGCTTTCTTT. Translated, it gives CASTPLRGGTEAFF.

Judged by abundance, this clonotype is medium-sized. A library made for alpha chains picked up this beta chain off target, so its size means little. The gene calls are TRBV5-1 and TRBJ2-5; 10 positions match TRBD2. Germline CDR1 SGHRS, CDR2 YFSETQ. This CDR3 comprises 19 residues. With V trimmed by 7 bases and J by 1 base, 19 bases remained unmatched. The CDR3 DNA follows: TGCGCCAGCCATCTATCCGAGGGGGAGCGGGAGGGAGGCCAAGAGACCCAGTACTTC. It yields the protein CASHLSEGEREGGQETQYF.

In its sample, this clonotype was seen many times. A library prepared for alpha chains yielded this beta chain as an off-target read; its size is of little meaning. The V gene is TRBV24-1, the J gene TRBJ2-7; D is undetermined. Germline CDR1 KGHDR, CDR2 SFDVKD. V lost 9 bases to trimming and J lost 0 bases, with 14 bases between them. The CDR3 sequence is 14 residues long. This chain's CDR3 is CATAGSGSSYEQYF. The DNA of the CDR3 is TGTGCCACCGCCGGTTCTGGGTCCTCCTACGAGCAGTACTTC.

This clonotype has at least ten counts. The size of this beta chain means little, since it is a stray read in a library made for alpha chains. The chain recombines TRBV5-1 with TRBJ2-7; no reliable D call. Trimming took 2 bases from V and 3 from J, leaving 12 bases between them. Germline loops: CDR1 SGHRS, CDR2 YFSETQ. The CDR3 has 14 amino acids. CDR3 sequence (DNA): TGCGCCAGCAGCTTAACAAGTCAGGTCTACGAGCAGTACTTC. This encodes CASSLTSQVYEQYF. Drawing the rest from reference TRBV5-1 and TRBJ2-7, the complete variable domain is KAGVTQTPRYLIKTRGQQVTLSCSPISGHRSVSWYQQTPGQGLQFLFEYFSETQRNKGNFPGRFSGRQFSNSRSEMNVSTLELGDSALYLCASSLTSQVYEQYFGPGTRLTVT.

In its sample, this clonotype ranks as medium-sized. This beta chain is a stray sequence in a library constructed for alpha chains; its clone size is not meaningful. V is TRBV7-9 and J is TRBJ2-7; possibly TRBD2 for D (5 bases). Germline CDR1 reads SEHNR; CDR2 reads FQNEAQ (reference sequence). The CDR3 is 12 residues long. Trimming left V 5 bases short and J 5 bases short, with 10 bases between. The CDR3 region has the DNA TGTGCCAGCAGCCCTAGCTGGGACGAGCAGTACTTC. The encoded protein is CASSPSWDEQYF.

This clonotype is medium-sized within its sample. Because the library targeted alpha chains, this beta chain is an off-target read whose size means little. The gene calls are TRBV6-2 or TRBV6-3 and TRBJ1-2, with a tentative D call TRBD1 (5 bases). Germline V gene data show CDR1 as MNHEY and CDR2 as SVGEGT. The CDR3 length is 14 residues. The V and J ends lost 6 bases and 4 bases respectively, with 15 bases between them. This CDR3 is CASRRDSNFYGYTF. CDR3 coding DNA: TGTGCCAGCAGGCGGGACTCAAACTTCTATGGCTACACCTTC.

Within the sample, this clonotype is medium-sized. A library prepared for alpha chains yielded this beta chain as an off-target read; its size is of little meaning. V gene TRBV6-1 combines with J gene TRBJ1-1; D call uncertain. The CDR3 contains 11 residues. Germline values: CDR1 MNHNS, CDR2 SASEGT. Between the trimmed V and J ends, which lost 9 bases and 1 base, there was a span of 6 bases. CDR3 residues: CASYQNTEAFF. The CDR3 DNA reads TGTGCCAGTTACCAGAACACTGAAGCTTTCTTT.

This clonotype was counted between two and nine times. The library was built for alpha chains, so this beta chain is an off-target read and its size means little. Here the CDR3 DNA reads TGTGCCAGCTCACCACAGATTCAAGAGACCCAGTACTTC. Its translation: CASSPQIQETQYF. This chain joins TRBV18 and TRBJ2-5; D gene uncertain. CDR3 length: 13 residues. Trimming cost V 1 base and J 2 bases, with 5 bases left between them. CDR1 and CDR2 from the germline V gene are KGHSH and LQKENI.

In this sample, this clonotype turned up many times. This beta chain lies outside the target of a library built for alpha chains; its clone size means little. The chain carries TRBV29-1 and TRBJ1-6, with 7 bases that match TRBD1. The CDR3 spans 13 residues. Germline CDR1 is SQVTM and CDR2 is ANQGSEA. The trim removed 5 bases at V and 9 bases at J, leaving 7 bases unmatched. The CDR3 DNA reads as TGCAGCGTTAGGACAGGAGGGGGTTCACCCCTCCACTTT. This encodes CSVRTGGGSPLHF.

This clonotype has ten or more counts. This beta chain is a stray read from a library made for alpha chains; its abundance is not meaningful. The V call is TRBV28, the J call TRBJ2-1; weak D call: TRBD1 (5 bases). Trimming took 8 bases from V and 0 from J, leaving 14 bases between them. Germline V gene sequence: CDR1 MDHEN, CDR2 SYDVKM. The CDR3 sequence is 15 residues long. The CDR3 DNA sequence: TGTGCCAGCTTTGGTCAGGGAAGCTCCTACAATGAGCAGTTCTTC. Translating it yields CASFGQGSSYNEQFF.

The table lists this clonotype with many counts. Within a library made for alpha chains, this beta chain is off target, and its count is uninformative. J is TRBJ2-5 and V is TRBV28; 7 bases are shared with TRBD1. CDR3 length equals 14 residues. The germline V gene has CDR1 MDHEN and CDR2 SYDVKM. With 4 bases clipped from V and 1 base from J, the junction kept 3 bases outside the gene matches. CDR3 loop: CASSYRTGQETQYF. CDR3 sequence (DNA): TGTGCCAGCAGTTACCGGACAGGCCAAGAGACCCAGTACTTC. Drawing the rest from reference TRBV28 and TRBJ2-5, the complete variable domain is DVKVTQSSRYLVKRTGEKVFLECVQDMDHENMFWYRQDPGLGLRLIYFSYDVKMKEKGDIPEGYSVSREKKERFSLILESASTNQTSMYLCASSYRTGQETQYFGPGTRLLVL.

Sample share makes this clonotype medium-sized. This beta chain lies outside the target of a library built for alpha chains; its clone size means little. CDR3 bases: TGCAGTGCTTTCAGTGGGGGGGAGAAGACCCAGTACTTC. This encodes CSAFSGGEKTQYF. The chain joins TRBV20-1 to TRBJ2-5; 7 positions match TRBD2. The CDR3 contains 13 residues. V lost 5 bases to trimming and J lost 6 bases; unmatched junction nucleotides: 9. The germline V gene encodes CDR1 DFQATT and CDR2 SNEGSKA (reference sequence).

This clonotype came up many times. This beta chain represents an off-target read in a library built for alpha chains; its size is of limited meaning. The chain is built from TRBV2 and TRBJ2-5, with D unclear. There are 15 residues in the CDR3. The germline V gene has CDR1 SNHLY and CDR2 FYNNEI. V was clipped by 2 bases and J by 2 bases, with 12 bases between them. CDR3 DNA: TGTGCCAGCAGTGAAAGAGACATAGGTCAAGAGACCCAGTACTTC. As protein: CASSERDIGQETQYF.

Comments on this clonotype: The library was prepared for alpha chains; this beta chain is a stray read, so its frequency means little. This sequence joins TRBV12-3 or TRBV12-4 and TRBJ2-1; D unclear. V shed 3 bases and J shed 2 bases, with 5 bases lying between them. This CDR3 region has 13 residues. This CDR3 reads CASSFGPYNEQFF. The DNA of the CDR3 is TGTGCCAGCAGTTTTGGGCCCTACAATGAGCAGTTCTTC.

A note on this clonotype: A library prepared for alpha chains yielded this beta chain as an off-target read; its size is of little meaning. The chain combines TRBV4-1 with TRBJ1-2; D is unresolved. This CDR3 spans 14 amino acids. Looked up from germline, CDR1 is MGHRA and CDR2 is YSYEKL. Trimming pared 0 bases from V and 5 bases from J, leaving 10 bases between. In nucleotides, the CDR3 is TGCGCCAGCAGCCAAGAGCCGGATTTTTATGGCTACACCTTC. This encodes CASSQEPDFYGYTF.

This clonotype was observed many times. The size of this beta chain means little, since it is a stray read in a library made for alpha chains. In DNA, the CDR3 is TGCAGTGCTAGGGGGGACAGCAATCAGCCCCAGCATTTT. This codes for CSARGDSNQPQHF. This chain links TRBV20-1 with TRBJ1-5; weak D call: TRBD1 (5 bases). Germline values: CDR1 DFQATT, CDR2 SNEGSKA (reference sequence). CDR3 length: 13 residues. The V gene lost 3 bases and the J gene lost 1 base, with 7 bases spanning the gap.

This clonotype has a count of ten or more. This beta chain represents an off-target read in a library built for alpha chains; its size is of limited meaning. The rearrangement joins TRBV29-1 to TRBJ2-7, with D possibly TRBD1 on 6 matching bases. Trimming took 4 bases from V and 7 from J, leaving 14 bases between them. Germline loops: CDR1 SQVTM, CDR2 ANQGSEA. The CDR3 consists of 12 residues. The CDR3 coding sequence is TGCAGCGTTGTACCAGGGGACGGTGAGCAGTACTTC. Protein sequence: CSVVPGDGEQYF.

This clonotype appeared a few times. The library was designed around alpha chains, so this beta chain is a stray read whose abundance carries little weight. The V and J genes are TRBV6-2 or TRBV6-3 and TRBJ2-7; D is uncertain. Trimming took off 6 bases at V and 3 bases at J, with 9 bases between the two ends. CDR1 MNHEY and CDR2 SVGEGT come from the germline V gene. This CDR3 region has 12 residues. DNA for the CDR3: TGTGCCAGCAGCTTAACCGTCTACGAGCAGTACTTC. Its translation: CASSLTVYEQYF.

This clonotype appeared many times. As an off-target read in a library built for alpha chains, this beta chain has a frequency of little significance. CDR3 sequence: CSARDLGQAEETQYF. The DNA for the CDR3 is TGCAGTGCTAGAGATCTAGGACAGGCTGAAGAGACCCAGTACTTC. The V and J genes are TRBV20-1 and TRBJ2-5, with TRBD1 identical over 7 bases. This CDR3 is built from 15 residues. The V segment lost 0 bases and the J segment 3 bases; nucleotides outside the gene matches: 7. Per the germline V gene, CDR1 is DFQATT and CDR2 is SNEGSKA (reference sequence).

This clonotype was counted at least ten times. This beta chain is a stray sequence in a library constructed for alpha chains; its clone size is not meaningful. The V and J genes are TRBV6-6 and TRBJ1-2; D is possibly TRBD1 (5 bases). The CDR3 runs 15 residues. Trimming pared 4 bases from V and 4 bases from J, leaving 16 bases between. CDR1 MNHNY and CDR2 SVGAGI come from the germline V gene (reference sequence). In nucleotides, the CDR3 is TGTGCCAGCAGTTCAACAGGTGGAGGGTTCTATGGCTACACCTTC. It translates to CASSSTGGGFYGYTF.

This clonotype was detected many times. The library was prepared for alpha chains; this beta chain is a stray read, so its frequency means little. The rearrangement joins TRBV7-9 to TRBJ1-5, with TRBD1 identical over 8 bases. CDR1 and CDR2 from the germline V gene are SEHNR and FQNEAQ (reference sequence). CDR3 length equals 17 residues. J was trimmed by 1 base and V by 1 base; bases with no gene match: 6. The chain's CDR3 is CASSLVGQGESNQPQHF. The CDR3 DNA sequence: TGTGCCAGCAGCTTAGTAGGACAGGGCGAGAGCAATCAGCCCCAGCATTTT.

This clonotype was detected many times. For a library built for alpha chains, this beta chain is a stray read; little rests on its size. CDR3 bases: TGTGCCAGCAGTCTAACTTTCAGGGGAGGAAACACCATATATTTT. Translation gives CASSLTFRGGNTIYF. The V gene is TRBV27, the J gene TRBJ1-3; a possible D gene is TRBD1 (6 bases). Per the germline V gene, CDR1 is MNHEY and CDR2 is SMNVEV (reference sequence). The CDR3 consists of 15 residues. Trimming took off 5 bases at V and 4 bases at J, with 15 bases between the two ends.

On this clonotype itself: In a library made to pick up alpha chains, this beta chain is a stray read with a size that means little. The chain links TRBV7-8 to TRBJ2-7; 13 bases are shared with TRBD2. The ends lost 4 bases at V and 7 bases at J; junction bases unmatched: 10. CDR1 and CDR2 from the germline V gene are SGHVS and FQNEAQ. This CDR3 spans 16 amino acids. CDR3 protein: CASSSTGTSGKGEQYF. In nucleotides, the CDR3 is TGTGCCAGCAGCTCAACCGGGACTAGCGGGAAGGGAGAGCAGTACTTC.

Many counts were recorded for this clonotype. This beta chain came through as a stray read in a library set up for alpha chains, and its size says little. The chain has TRBV7-3 and TRBJ2-3; no clear D. The CDR3 spans 13 residues. Germline V gives CDR1 SGHTA, CDR2 FQGTGA. Trimming cost V 2 bases and J 1 base, with 4 bases left between them. In DNA, the CDR3 is TGTGCCAGCAGCTTAGGTGGCACAGATACGCAGTATTTT. This sequence encodes CASSLGGTDTQYF.

This clonotype was counted at least ten times. This beta chain is a stray sequence in a library constructed for alpha chains; its clone size is not meaningful. The chain combines TRBV12-3 or TRBV12-4 with TRBJ2-5; D is possibly TRBD1 or TRBD2 (6 bases each). Trimming stripped 2 bases from V and 1 base from J, with 14 bases between. CDR3 length: 16 amino acids. The CDR3 DNA reads TGTGCCAGCAGTTTATTGAGGGGGGCTGCCCAAGAGACCCAGTACTTC. Its translation: CASSLLRGAAQETQYF.

This clonotype has a count of ten or more. The library was designed around alpha chains, so this beta chain is a stray read whose abundance carries little weight. The chain links TRBV7-2 to TRBJ2-1; D is undetermined. This CDR3 spans 12 amino acids. Germline V gene sequence: CDR1 SGHTA, CDR2 FQGNSA. With 5 bases removed from V and 9 bases from J, the gap between germline ends came to 11 bases. Here the CDR3 DNA reads TGTGCCAGCAGCCCATATGAAGGTGAGCAGTTCTTC. Translation gives CASSPYEGEQFF.